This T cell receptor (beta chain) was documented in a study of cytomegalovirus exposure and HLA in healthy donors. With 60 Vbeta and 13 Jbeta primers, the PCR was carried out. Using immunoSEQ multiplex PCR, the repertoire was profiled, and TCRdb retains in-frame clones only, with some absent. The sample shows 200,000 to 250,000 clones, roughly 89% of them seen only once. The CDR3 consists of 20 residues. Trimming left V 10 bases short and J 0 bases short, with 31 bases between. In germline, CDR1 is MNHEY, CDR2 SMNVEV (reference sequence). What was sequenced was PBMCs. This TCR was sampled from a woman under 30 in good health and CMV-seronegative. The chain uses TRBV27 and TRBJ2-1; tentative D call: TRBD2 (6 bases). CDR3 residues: CATLKRAIAETDYSYNEQFF. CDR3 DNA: TGTGCCACCCTAAAAAGAGCAATAGCGGAAACGGACTACTCCTACAATGAGCAGTTCTTC.